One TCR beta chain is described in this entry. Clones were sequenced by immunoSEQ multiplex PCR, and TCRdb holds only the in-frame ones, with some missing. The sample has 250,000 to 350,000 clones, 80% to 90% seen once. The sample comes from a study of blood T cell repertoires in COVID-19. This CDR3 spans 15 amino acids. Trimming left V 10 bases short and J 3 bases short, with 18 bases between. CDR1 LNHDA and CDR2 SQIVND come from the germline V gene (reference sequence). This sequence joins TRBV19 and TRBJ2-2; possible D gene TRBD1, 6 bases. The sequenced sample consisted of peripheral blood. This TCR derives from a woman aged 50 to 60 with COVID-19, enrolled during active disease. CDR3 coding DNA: TGTGCCACCCTTAGGGTCACAGGGTACACCGGGGAGCTGTTTTTT. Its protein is CATLRVTGYTGELFF. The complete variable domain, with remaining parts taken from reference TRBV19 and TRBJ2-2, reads DGGITQSPKYLFRKEGQNVTLSCEQNLNHDAMYWYRQDPGQGLRLIYYSQIVNDFQKGDIAEGYSVSREKKESFPLTVTSAQKNPTAFYLCATLRVTGYTGELFFGEGSRLTVL.